This T cell receptor (beta chain) came from a study of T cells in Graves' hyperthyroidism and ophthalmopathy. TCR beta CDR3 regions were amplified from RNA. HTBI primers drove first-round RT-PCR of the TCR CDR3. One entry per CDR3 protein, called by TCRdb with MiXCR from the multiplex PCR reads. The sample lists about 840,000 distinct CDR3 sequences, 38% occurring once. The sequence was collected from a man younger than 30 with Graves' hyperthyroidism. The sequenced sample consisted of blood.

The CDR3 reads CASTQGYTF. As DNA, the CDR3 is TGTGCCAGCACGCAGGGCTACACCTTC. The genes are TRBV2 and TRBJ1-2; D ambiguous. Between the trimmed V and J ends, which lost 7 bases and 8 bases, there was a span of 5 bases. Germline assignment: CDR1 SNHLY and CDR2 FYNNEI. The CDR3 extends over 9 amino acids.